This T cell receptor beta chain was recorded in a study of preoperative IRX-2 immunotherapy in early breast cancer. The treatment: preoperative locoregional IRX-2 cytokine immunotherapy. Libraries were prepared by immunoSEQ multiplex PCR; TCRdb keeps only in-frame clonotypes and omits some of them. The repertoire includes about 42,000 clones, 60% to 80% of them detected once, and roughly 1.1% sits in the top ten. This TCR derives from a human donor with breast cancer. Sequencing used tumor tissue, obtained after IRX-2 immunotherapy.

The CDR3 nucleotides read TGTGCCAGTAGTACAGAACCGGGATTTAGGTCTGAAGCTTTCTTT. Protein product: CASSTEPGFRSEAFF. V is TRBV19 and J is TRBJ1-1; D uncertain. Germline V gives CDR1 LNHDA, CDR2 SQIVND (reference sequence). This CDR3 has 15 residues. V lost 4 bases to trimming and J lost 6 bases, with 18 bases between them.